This T cell receptor (beta chain) is from a study of Graves' ophthalmopathy and Graves' hyperthyroidism. Scientists amplified the TCR beta CDR3 regions from RNA transcripts. The workflow started with a first-round RT-PCR run with HTBI primers and then moved on to a second-round multiplex PCR. From the multiplex PCR reads, TCRdb called clonotypes with MiXCR, one entry per CDR3 protein. The table includes 350,000 to 450,000 distinct CDR3 sequences, around 21% detected once. The CDR3 is 19 amino acids. The V segment lost 2 bases and the J segment 3 bases; nucleotides outside the gene matches: 10. Germline values: CDR1 MDHEN, CDR2 SYDVKM. This clonotype was detected ten times or more.

The sample was peripheral blood. The clonotype was recovered from a young woman with stable Graves' hyperthyroidism. This chain uses TRBV28 with TRBJ2-2; 12 positions agree with TRBD2. CDR3 in DNA: TGTGCCAGCAGTTTACTTCTAGCGGGAGGGTTCGGTGACACCGGGGAGCTGTTTTTT. Protein: CASSLLLAGGFGDTGELFF.